These T cell receptor beta chains were read from a single sample in a study of Graves' ophthalmopathy and Graves' hyperthyroidism. In TCRdb, the multiplex PCR reads were re-called with MiXCR into one record per CDR3 protein. The sample holds about 39,000 distinct CDR3 sequences; roughly 50% are singletons and the top ten take 20% to 30%. Sequencing was carried out using peripheral blood. These TCRs come from an adult woman with stable Graves' hyperthyroidism. Each CDR3 is given with its conserved first and last residue. The order of the fields is J gene, D gene, clone size, V gene, CDR3 protein, CDR3 DNA. The D gene is left open where the match is weak. Some rows have no size entry. The others give once, few or many, or a class for an expanded clone.

TRBJ1-2 NA NA TRBV20-1 CSARSDNNYGYTF TGCAGTGCTAGGTCGGACAACAACTATGGCTACACCTTC
TRBJ1-2 TRBD1 NA TRBV9 CASSLGGGPYGYTF TGTGCCAGCAGCCTTGGAGGGGGCCCCTATGGCTACACCTTC
TRBJ1-5 NA many TRBV4-2 CASSQGQGNQPQHF TGTGCCAGCAGCCAAGGCCAGGGCAATCAGCCCCAGCATTTT
TRBJ2-3 NA many TRBV24-1 CATGEADTQYF TGTGCCACCGGGGAGGCAGATACGCAGTATTTT
TRBJ2-2 TRBD2 many TRBV28 CASSFRRENLNTGELFF TGTGCCAGCAGTTTCCGGCGGGAGAATTTAAACACCGGGGAGCTGTTTTTT
TRBJ2-2 NA many TRBV24-1 CATSDPIRQATGELFF TGTGCCACCAGTGACCCTATACGACAAGCAACCGGGGAGCTGTTTTTT
TRBJ2-6 NA once TRBV20-1 CSARASGGANVLTF TGCAGTGCTAGAGCTTCCGGGGGGGCCAACGTCCTGACTTTC
TRBJ2-7 TRBD1 many TRBV11-2 CASSSGQGRYSYEQYF TGTGCCAGCAGCTCAGGACAGGGGCGCTACTCCTACGAGCAGTACTTC
TRBJ2-5 NA NA TRBV29-1 CSVGQVGGETQYF TGCAGCGTTGGCCAAGTTGGCGGGGAGACCCAGTACTTC
TRBJ1-5 NA many TRBV10-3 CAISDQGGDSNQPQHF TGTGCCATCAGTGATCAGGGAGGCGATAGCAATCAGCCCCAGCATTTT
TRBJ1-5 TRBD1 many TRBV9 CASSAGTGGRGQPQHF TGTGCCAGCAGCGCCGGGACAGGGGGCAGGGGACAGCCCCAGCATTTT
TRBJ1-2 NA NA TRBV20-1 CSARDRRTSWGYTF TGCAGTGCTAGAGATCGACGGACGTCGTGGGGCTACACCTTC
TRBJ1-1 NA many TRBV4-1 CASSQEIGAWSTEAFF TGCGCCAGCAGCCAAGAAATAGGGGCATGGAGCACTGAAGCTTTCTTT
TRBJ2-5 NA NA TRBV7-8 CASSTIPRDAETQYF TGCGCCAGCAGCACGATCCCGCGGGATGCAGAGACCCAGTACTTC
TRBJ1-1 NA medium-sized TRBV7-8 CASSSATMNTEAFF TGTGCCAGCAGCTCCGCAACTATGAACACTGAAGCTTTCTTT
TRBJ2-5 NA many TRBV7-9 CASSSLAPQVYQETQYF TGTGCCAGCAGCTCGCTTGCGCCGCAGGTTTACCAAGAGACCCAGTACTTC
TRBJ1-6 NA many TRBV4-1 CASSQVWNSNSPLHF TGCGCCAGCAGCCAAGTATGGAACTCAAATTCACCCCTCCACTTT
TRBJ2-6 NA NA TRBV5-1 CASSLGPVGSYVLTF TGCGCCAGCAGCTTGGGTCCGGTGGGGTCCTACGTCCTGACTTTC
TRBJ1-2 NA many TRBV5-8 CARIQGPPYGYTF TGTGCCAGGATACAGGGTCCCCCCTATGGCTACACCTTC
TRBJ2-7 TRBD2 NA TRBV20-1 CSVKTSGRGRRYEQYF TGCAGTGTTAAGACTAGCGGGAGGGGTCGAAGGTACGAGCAGTACTTC